The 18 T cell receptor beta chains in this list originate from one sample, sequenced in a study of blood T cell repertoires in COVID-19. Profiling relied on immunoSEQ multiplex PCR, and the TCRdb table lists in-frame clones only, not all of them. The sample yields some 78,000 clones, 80% to 85% seen once. Sequenced: peripheral blood. Source of these receptors: a man in his fifties with acute or convalescent COVID-19.

The chain links TRBV6-2 or TRBV6-3 to TRBJ2-6, with 10 nucleotides matching TRBD1. CDR1 and CDR2 from the germline V gene are MNHEY and SVGEGT. The trim removed 3 bases at V and 4 bases at J, leaving 9 bases unmatched. CDR3 length equals 18 residues. CDR3 in amino acids: CASSYLGDRGSGANVLTF. In DNA, the CDR3 is TGTGCCAGCAGTTATCTGGGGGACAGGGGATCAGGGGCCAACGTCCTGACTTTC.

CDR3 nucleotides: TGTGCCAGCAGTCTTCATACTCCCCCTGAGCAGTTCTTC. Protein: CASSLHTPPEQFF. The chain uses TRBV28 and TRBJ2-1; D is unresolved. Germline V gene sequence: CDR1 MDHEN, CDR2 SYDVKM. V was clipped by 5 bases and J by 9 bases, with 14 bases between them. The CDR3 spans 13 residues.

V usage is TRBV7-2 and J usage is TRBJ2-7; 7 nucleotides match TRBD2. Germline values: CDR1 SGHTA, CDR2 FQGNSA. This CDR3 has 17 amino acids. J lost 4 bases, V lost 5 bases, and 17 bases had no gene match. CDR3 sequence: CASSPGGGFGFEYEQYF. CDR3 in DNA: TGTGCCAGCAGCCCAGGCGGGGGTTTTGGGTTTGAGTACGAGCAGTACTTC. The full variable domain, with the rest looked up from reference TRBV7-2 and TRBJ2-7, is GAGVSQSPSNKVTEKGKDVELRCDPISGHTALYWYRQSLGQGLEFLIYFQGNSAPDKSGLPSDRFSAERTGGSVSTLTIQRTQQEDSAVYLCASSPGGGFGFEYEQYFGPGTRLTVT.

The chain joins TRBV12-1 to TRBJ2-4; the DNA was not used to check the table's D call, TRBD2. TRBV12-1 is a pseudogene. The CDR3 loop spans 16 amino acids. CDR3 sequence: CASSLAGTLAKNIQYF. The CDR3 DNA reads as TGTGCCAGCAGTCTAGCGGGGACTTTAGCCAAAAACATTCAGTACTTC.

This sequence joins TRBV3-1 (or the pseudogene TRBV3-2) and TRBJ1-2; the D gene is possibly TRBD1 (6 bases). Per germline, CDR1 LGHDT and CDR2 YNNKEL (reference sequence). The length of the CDR3 is 15 residues. The V end lost 0 bases, the J end lost 8 bases, and 16 bases lay between the germline ends. The CDR3 nucleotides are TGTGCCAGCAGCCAAGAATACCAGGGGTTAAACGGCTACACCTTC. This gives the protein CASSQEYQGLNGYTF.

The chain is built from TRBV2 and TRBJ2-5; unclear D gene. The CDR3 length is 13 residues. V lost 2 bases to trimming and J lost 2 bases, with 6 bases between them. Germline values: CDR1 SNHLY, CDR2 FYNNEI. DNA of the CDR3: TGTGCCAGCAGTGAAATCAGACAAGAGACCCAGTACTTC. The encoded protein is CASSEIRQETQYF.

The CDR3 region is CASSPTGGLIYGYTF. The DNA for the CDR3 is TGTGCCAGCTCACCGACAGGGGGCTTGATCTATGGCTACACCTTC. The genes are TRBV18 and TRBJ1-2; 10 positions agree with TRBD1. This CDR3 comprises 15 residues. V lost 3 bases and J lost 4; bases outside the gene matches: 5. Per germline, CDR1 KGHSH and CDR2 LQKENI.

This clone was found once. CDR3 sequence: CASSSLAGRSNEQFF. In DNA form, the CDR3 reads TGTGCCAGCAGCTCTCTAGCGGGGCGAAGCAATGAGCAGTTCTTC. The chain couples TRBV7-2 to TRBJ2-1; 9 bases align to TRBD2. J lost 6 bases, V lost 4 bases, and 7 bases had no gene match. The CDR3 is 15 residues long. Germline V CDR1 and CDR2: SGHTA, FQGNSA.

V usage is TRBV27 and J usage is TRBJ2-3; 7 positions agree with TRBD1. Trimming cost V 4 bases and J 2 bases; bases outside gene matches: 6. The CDR3 is made up of 15 amino acids. Per germline, CDR1 MNHEY and CDR2 SMNVEV (reference sequence). Here the CDR3 reads CASSYRQGSTDTQYF. The DNA for the CDR3 is TGTGCCAGCAGTTATAGACAGGGCTCCACAGATACGCAGTATTTT.

This chain uses TRBV6-6 with TRBJ2-3; 9 bases line up with TRBD1. The length of the CDR3 is 15 residues. The germline V gene has CDR1 MNHNY and CDR2 SVGAGI (reference sequence). Unmatched junction bases numbered 8, after V lost 6 bases and J lost 4 bases. The CDR3 loop is CASRTGTGFADTQYF. CDR3 DNA sequence: TGTGCCAGCAGAACCGGGACAGGGTTTGCAGATACGCAGTATTTT.

This clone was found once. V gene TRBV29-1 combines with J gene TRBJ2-5; 9 nucleotides line up with TRBD1. The junction had 3 bases not matched to a gene; V was cut back by 5 bases and J by 2 bases. The germline CDR1 and CDR2 sequences are SQVTM and ANQGSEA. The CDR3 totals 13 residues. The CDR3 nucleotides are TGCAGCGTTCGGACAGGGGCTCAAGAGACCCAGTACTTC. Translated, it gives CSVRTGAQETQYF.

The chain links TRBV19 to TRBJ2-3; D unresolved. V was trimmed by 5 bases and J by 4 bases, leaving 13 bases between them. Germline assignment: CDR1 LNHDA and CDR2 SQIVND (reference sequence). The CDR3 runs to 14 residues. CDR3 protein: CASSHNSPADTQYF. The CDR3 nucleotides are TGTGCCAGTAGTCACAATAGCCCGGCAGATACGCAGTATTTT.

The J gene is TRBJ1-1, the V gene TRBV19; D gene unclear. V lost 5 bases to trimming and J lost 7 bases, with 11 bases between them. This CDR3 spans 12 amino acids. Germline V gene lookup returns CDR1 LNHDA and CDR2 SQIVND (reference sequence). For the CDR3, the DNA is TGTGCCAGTAGTGTTCCGGGAGGTGAAGCTTTCTTT. This codes for CASSVPGGEAFF.

The rearrangement uses TRBV5-1 and TRBJ2-7; 9 positions agree with TRBD1. Germline lookup yields CDR1 SGHRS and CDR2 YFSETQ. Unmatched junction bases numbered 2, after V lost 3 bases and J lost 1 base. This CDR3 is 14 amino acids long. CDR3 protein: CASSWGTGSYEQYF. For the CDR3, the DNA is TGCGCCAGCAGCTGGGGGACAGGGTCCTACGAGCAGTACTTC.

The chain is built from TRBV2 and TRBJ1-2; perhaps TRBD1 as D (6 bases). This CDR3 is built from 14 residues. V dropped 2 bases and J dropped 2 bases, with 9 bases sitting between them. The V gene's germline CDR1 is SNHLY and CDR2 FYNNEI. The CDR3 spells CASSEMQGNYGYTF. As DNA, the CDR3 is TGTGCCAGCAGTGAAATGCAGGGGAACTATGGCTACACCTTC. Based on the CDR3 plus reference TRBV2 and TRBJ1-2, the full variable domain is EPEVTQTPSHQVTQMGQEVILRCVPISNHLYFYWYRQILGQKVEFLVSFYNNEISEKSEIFDDQFSVERPDGSNFTLKIRSTKLEDSAMYFCASSEMQGNYGYTFGSGTRLTVV.

The chain employs TRBV20-1 and TRBJ1-1; D might be TRBD1 (5 bases). This CDR3 is 12 amino acids long. The germline V gene has CDR1 DFQATT and CDR2 SNEGSKA (reference sequence). V gave up 3 bases and J gave up 4 bases, with 9 bases separating them. CDR3 nucleotides: TGCAGTGCTAGTCAGGGAAGCACTGAAGCTTTCTTT. Translation: CSASQGSTEAFF.

Only one count was recorded for this clone. The J gene is TRBJ1-5, the V gene TRBV27, with 8 bases fitting TRBD1. The germline CDR1 and CDR2 sequences are MNHEY and SMNVEV (reference sequence). The CDR3 extends over 16 amino acids. V shed 2 bases, J shed 5 bases, and the junction held 8 bases outside the gene matches. This CDR3 reads CASSLSPDRDDQPQHF. The CDR3 nucleotides read TGTGCCAGCAGTTTAAGTCCGGACAGGGACGATCAGCCCCAGCATTTT.

This chain links TRBV24-1 with TRBJ1-2, with 7 bases lining up with TRBD1. The V segment lost 4 bases and the J segment 4 bases; nucleotides outside the gene matches: 5. The length of the CDR3 is 14 residues. Germline loops: CDR1 KGHDR, CDR2 SFDVKD. The CDR3 loop is CATSDRTGFYGYTF. The CDR3 DNA follows: TGTGCCACCAGTGACCGGACAGGCTTCTATGGCTACACCTTC.